This TCR beta chain comes out of a study of breast tumors, draining lymph nodes, adjacent tissues. Samples came from axillary lymph nodes draining the breast cancer. Regarding the study as a whole: The lymph node origin of tumor T cells was framed as consistent with a hypothesis, not demonstrated. Tumor and nontumor repertoires were significantly more similar in luminal-like than in basal-like breast cancer. Tumor repertoires ranked between lymph nodes and nontumor tissue in diversity, with V and J gene preferences. Findings are consistent with lymph node origin and intratumoral expansion of most tumor T cells.

V was cut by 5 bases and J by 0 bases, with 12 bases left in between. From germline, CDR1 is SGHAT and CDR2 FQNNGV. The CDR3 is 15 amino acids. TCRdb called the multiplex PCR reads again in MiXCR, with one record for every CDR3 protein. The table has about 89,000 distinct CDR3 sequences, roughly 29% seen once. This clonotype was counted many times. Antigen: not known. The sample was axillary lymph node tissue. The chain uses TRBV11-2 and TRBJ2-3; a weak D match, TRBD2 (6 bases). The TCR originated in a female donor with breast cancer. Some clones in this sample may be carry-over from other donors' samples. CDR3 DNA: TGTGCCAGCAGCGCCCGGAGGGTTAGCACAGATACGCAGTATTTT. Translated, it gives CASSARRVSTDTQYF.